This T cell receptor beta chain comes out of a study of shared clonotypes between healthy human individuals. Notes on this clone: The target antigen is unknown. This specimen includes other DNA sequences encoding the same CDR3.

CD8 cells classed as naive were CD45RO-negative and positively selected for CCR7, excluding terminally differentiated effector memory CD45RA+ cells. Caucasian adults living in Nashville, Tennessee, provided all samples. Findings and caveats of the study: It was observed that roughly 4.8% of naive CD4 clonotypes were shared across several donors. Sequencing depth was expected to affect clonotype sharing among donors.

Assay used: immunoSEQ multiplex PCR; TCRdb lists only in-frame clones, some missing. The table lists about 1,900,000 clones, around 96% of them singletons. CDR3 size: 13 residues. V was pared by 4 bases and J by 4 bases, with 11 bases between. Per the germline V gene, CDR1 is MGHRA and CDR2 is YSYEKL. Specimen: naive CD8+ T cells sorted from blood. The V and J genes are TRBV4-1 and TRBJ2-7; D perhaps matches TRBD2 (6 bases). The sequence was obtained from a man younger than 35 in good health. The CDR3 reads CASSPGLSYEQYF. Written as DNA, the CDR3 is TGCGCCAGCAGCCCGGGACTCTCGTACGAGCAGTACTTC.